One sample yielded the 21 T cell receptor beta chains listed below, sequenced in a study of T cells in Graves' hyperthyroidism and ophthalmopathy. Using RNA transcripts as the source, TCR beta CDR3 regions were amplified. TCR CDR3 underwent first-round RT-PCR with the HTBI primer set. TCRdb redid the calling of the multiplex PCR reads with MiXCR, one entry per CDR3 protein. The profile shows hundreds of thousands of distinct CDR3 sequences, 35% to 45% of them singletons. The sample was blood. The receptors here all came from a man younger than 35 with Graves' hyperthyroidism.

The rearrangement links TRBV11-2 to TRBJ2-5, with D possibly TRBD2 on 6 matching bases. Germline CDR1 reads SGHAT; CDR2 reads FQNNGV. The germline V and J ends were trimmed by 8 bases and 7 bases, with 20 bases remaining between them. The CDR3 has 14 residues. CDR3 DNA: TGTGCCAGCCGCACCCCACGGGCGGGGAGGACCCAGTACTTC. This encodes CASRTPRAGRTQYF.

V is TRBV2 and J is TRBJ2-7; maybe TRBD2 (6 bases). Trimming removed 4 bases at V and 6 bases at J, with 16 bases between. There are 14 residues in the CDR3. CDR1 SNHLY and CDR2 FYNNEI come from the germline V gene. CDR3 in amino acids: CASSGTAAGLEQYF. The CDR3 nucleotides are TGTGCCAGCAGTGGGACGGCCGCGGGGCTCGAGCAGTACTTC.

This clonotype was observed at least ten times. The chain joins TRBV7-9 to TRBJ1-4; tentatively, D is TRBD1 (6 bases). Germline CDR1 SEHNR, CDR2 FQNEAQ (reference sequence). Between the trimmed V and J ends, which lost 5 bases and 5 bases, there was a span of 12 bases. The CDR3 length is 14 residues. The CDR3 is CASSDGQLNEKLFF. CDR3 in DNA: TGTGCCAGCAGCGATGGACAGTTAAATGAAAAACTGTTTTTT.

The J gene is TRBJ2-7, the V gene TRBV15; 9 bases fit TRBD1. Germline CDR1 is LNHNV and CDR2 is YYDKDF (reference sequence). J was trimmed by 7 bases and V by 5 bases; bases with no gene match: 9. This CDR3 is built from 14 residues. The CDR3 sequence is CATSGRDRVREQYF. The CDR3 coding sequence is TGTGCCACCAGCGGACGGGACAGGGTGCGGGAGCAGTACTTC.

The CDR3 coding sequence is TGTGCCAGCAGCCTCCCTTCGGCGGGGGGTCGCGACGAGCAGTACTTC. Translated: CASSLPSAGGRDEQYF. The chain recombines TRBV3-1 with TRBJ2-7; 8 bases are a match to TRBD2. Trimming took 4 bases from V and 5 from J; bases not matched to a gene: 13. The CDR3 loop spans 16 amino acids. The germline CDR1 and CDR2 sequences are LGHDT and YNNKEL (reference sequence).

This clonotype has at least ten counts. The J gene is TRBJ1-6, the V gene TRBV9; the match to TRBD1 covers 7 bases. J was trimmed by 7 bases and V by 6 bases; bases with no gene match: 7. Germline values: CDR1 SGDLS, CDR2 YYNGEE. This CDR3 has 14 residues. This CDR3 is CASTGGQVNSPLHF. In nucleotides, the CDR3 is TGTGCCAGCACCGGAGGACAGGTCAATTCACCCCTCCACTTT.

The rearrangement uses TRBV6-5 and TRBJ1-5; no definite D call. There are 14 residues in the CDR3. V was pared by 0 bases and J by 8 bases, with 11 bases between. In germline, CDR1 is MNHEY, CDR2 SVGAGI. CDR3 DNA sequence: TGTGCCAGCAGTTACTCGATAGGGTCGGAGCCCCAGCATTTT. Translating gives CASSYSIGSEPQHF.

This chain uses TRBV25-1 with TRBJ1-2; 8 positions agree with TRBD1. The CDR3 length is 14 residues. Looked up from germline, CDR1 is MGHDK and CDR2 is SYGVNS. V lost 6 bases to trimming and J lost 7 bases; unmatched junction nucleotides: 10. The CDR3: CASSREDQGAGYTF. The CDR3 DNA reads TGTGCCAGCAGCCGAGAGGATCAGGGGGCTGGCTACACCTTC.

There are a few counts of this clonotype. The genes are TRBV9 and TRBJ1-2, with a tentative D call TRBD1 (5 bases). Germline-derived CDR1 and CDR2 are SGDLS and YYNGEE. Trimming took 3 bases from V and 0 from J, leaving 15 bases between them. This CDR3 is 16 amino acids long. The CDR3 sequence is CASSEFGTPTNYGYTF. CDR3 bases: TGTGCCAGCAGCGAATTTGGGACGCCAACTAACTATGGCTACACCTTC.

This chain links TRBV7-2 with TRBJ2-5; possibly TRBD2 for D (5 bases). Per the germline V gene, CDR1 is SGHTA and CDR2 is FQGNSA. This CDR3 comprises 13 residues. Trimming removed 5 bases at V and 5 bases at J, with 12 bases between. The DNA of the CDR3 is TGTGCCAGCAGCACCCGAGGCGGGGAGACCCAGTACTTC. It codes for CASSTRGGETQYF.

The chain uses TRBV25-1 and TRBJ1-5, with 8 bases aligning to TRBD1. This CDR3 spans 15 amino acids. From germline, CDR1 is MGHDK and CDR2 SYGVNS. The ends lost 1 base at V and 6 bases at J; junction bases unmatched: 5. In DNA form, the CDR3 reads TGTGCCAGCAGTGAATCGGGACAGGTTGGTCAGCCCCAGCATTTT. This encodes CASSESGQVGQPQHF. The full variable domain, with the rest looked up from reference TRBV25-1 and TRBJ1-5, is EADIYQTPRYLVIGTGKKITLECSQTMGHDKMYWYQQDPGMELHLIHYSYGVNSTEKGDLSSESTVSRIRTEHFPLTLESARPSHTSQYLCASSESGQVGQPQHFGDGTRLSIL.

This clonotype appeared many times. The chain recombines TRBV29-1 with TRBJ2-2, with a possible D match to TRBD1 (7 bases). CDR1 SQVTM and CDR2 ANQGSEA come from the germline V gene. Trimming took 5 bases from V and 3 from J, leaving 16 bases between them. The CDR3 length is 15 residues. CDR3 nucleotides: TGCAGCGTTCAGGGGGGCAGGGCTGACACCGGGGAGCTGTTTTTT. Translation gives CSVQGGRADTGELFF.

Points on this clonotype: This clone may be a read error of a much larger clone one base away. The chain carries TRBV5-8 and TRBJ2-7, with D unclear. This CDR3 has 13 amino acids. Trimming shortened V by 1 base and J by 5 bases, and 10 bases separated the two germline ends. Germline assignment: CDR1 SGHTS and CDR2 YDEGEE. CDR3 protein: CASSLNWADEQYF. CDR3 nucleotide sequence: TGTGCCAGCAGCTTGAATTGGGCAGACGAGCAGTACTTC.

CDR3 region: CASSILGLGNSPLHF. As DNA, the CDR3 is TGTGCCAGTAGTATATTAGGGCTGGGCAATTCACCCCTCCACTTT. The chain links TRBV19 to TRBJ1-6; D is uncertain. The CDR3 is 15 residues long. Germline CDR1 and CDR2: LNHDA and SQIVND (reference sequence). Trimming removed 2 bases from V and 7 bases from J, with 12 bases in between.

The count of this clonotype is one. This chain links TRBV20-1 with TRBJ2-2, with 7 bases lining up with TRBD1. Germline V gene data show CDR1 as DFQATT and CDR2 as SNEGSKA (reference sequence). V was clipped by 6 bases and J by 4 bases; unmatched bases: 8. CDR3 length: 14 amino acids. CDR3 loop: CSASETGSTGELFF. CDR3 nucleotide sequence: TGCAGTGCAAGCGAGACAGGGAGCACCGGGGAGCTGTTTTTT.

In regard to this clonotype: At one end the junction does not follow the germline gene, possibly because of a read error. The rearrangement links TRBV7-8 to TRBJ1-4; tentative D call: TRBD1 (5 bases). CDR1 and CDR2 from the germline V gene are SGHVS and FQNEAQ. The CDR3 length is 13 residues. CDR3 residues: CASSLGGGEKLIF. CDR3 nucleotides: TGTGCCAGCAGCTTAGGGGGGGGTGAAAAACTGATTTTT.

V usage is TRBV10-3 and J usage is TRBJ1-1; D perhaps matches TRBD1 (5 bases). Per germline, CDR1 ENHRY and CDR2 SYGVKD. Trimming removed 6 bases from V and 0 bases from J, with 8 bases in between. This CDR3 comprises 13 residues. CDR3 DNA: TGTGCCATCAGGGACATACTGAACACTGAAGCTTTCTTT. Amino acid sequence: CAIRDILNTEAFF.

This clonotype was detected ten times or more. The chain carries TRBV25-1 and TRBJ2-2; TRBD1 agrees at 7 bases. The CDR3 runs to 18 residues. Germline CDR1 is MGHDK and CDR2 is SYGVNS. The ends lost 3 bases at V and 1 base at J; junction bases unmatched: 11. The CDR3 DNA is TGTGCCAGCAGTGAGTATTTCCCGACAGGGAAGAACACCGGGGAGCTGTTTTTT. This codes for CASSEYFPTGKNTGELFF.

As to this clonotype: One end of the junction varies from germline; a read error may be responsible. CDR3 DNA: TGTGCCAGCAGTGCCTGGACTAGCGGGGGGGCTCTGAGCGAGACCCAGTACTTC. Translated, it gives CASSAWTSGGALSETQYF. The V gene is TRBV10-3, the J gene TRBJ2-5; 15 bases are a match to TRBD2. This CDR3 has 18 amino acids. Per the germline V gene, CDR1 is ENHRY and CDR2 is SYGVKD.

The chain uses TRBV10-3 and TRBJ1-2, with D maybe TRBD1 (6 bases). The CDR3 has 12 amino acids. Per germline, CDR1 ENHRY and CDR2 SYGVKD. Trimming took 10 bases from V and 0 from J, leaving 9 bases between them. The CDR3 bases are TGTGCCACCGGGACAACTAACTATGGCTACACCTTC. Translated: CATGTTNYGYTF.

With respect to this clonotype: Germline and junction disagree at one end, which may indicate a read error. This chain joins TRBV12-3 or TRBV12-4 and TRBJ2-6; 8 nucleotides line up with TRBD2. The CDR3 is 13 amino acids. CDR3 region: CASSFSGGTAEAF. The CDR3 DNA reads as TGTGCCAGCAGTTTTTCGGGGGGGACGGCTGAAGCTTTC.